What follows is one T cell receptor beta chain and its context. The data stem from a study of cytomegalovirus exposure and HLA in healthy donors. Profiled with immunoSEQ multiplex PCR; TCRdb holds only in-frame clones, not every one. The table records roughly 330,000 clones, roughly 90% of them present only once. V was shortened by 0 bases and J by 8 bases, with 19 bases between the two germline ends. Per the germline V gene, CDR1 is LGHNA and CDR2 is YSLEER. This CDR3 contains 16 residues. While the first cohort had hundreds of subjects, the donors belonged to the separate validation cohort of roughly 120 subjects.

The chain uses TRBV4-3 and TRBJ1-2; weak D call: TRBD1 (5 bases). Sequencing used PBMCs. The receptor was derived from a woman aged 25-40 years in good health and CMV-seropositive. The CDR3 DNA is TGCGCCAGCAGCCAAGATCAGGGCAGCCCCCGTCGAGGCTACACCTTC. Its protein is CASSQDQGSPRRGYTF.